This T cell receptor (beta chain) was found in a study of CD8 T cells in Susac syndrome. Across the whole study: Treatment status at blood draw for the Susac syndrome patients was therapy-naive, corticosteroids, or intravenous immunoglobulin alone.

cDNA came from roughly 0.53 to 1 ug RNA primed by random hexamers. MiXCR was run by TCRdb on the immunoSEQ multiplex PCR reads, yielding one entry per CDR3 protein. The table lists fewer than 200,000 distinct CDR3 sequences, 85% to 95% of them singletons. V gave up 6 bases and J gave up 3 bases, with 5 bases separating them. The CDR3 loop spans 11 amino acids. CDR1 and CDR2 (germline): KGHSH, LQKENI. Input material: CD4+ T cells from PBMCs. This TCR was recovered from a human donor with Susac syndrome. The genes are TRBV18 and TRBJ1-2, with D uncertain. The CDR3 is CASSPDYGYTF. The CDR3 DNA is TGTGCCAGCTCCCCAGACTATGGCTACACCTTC.